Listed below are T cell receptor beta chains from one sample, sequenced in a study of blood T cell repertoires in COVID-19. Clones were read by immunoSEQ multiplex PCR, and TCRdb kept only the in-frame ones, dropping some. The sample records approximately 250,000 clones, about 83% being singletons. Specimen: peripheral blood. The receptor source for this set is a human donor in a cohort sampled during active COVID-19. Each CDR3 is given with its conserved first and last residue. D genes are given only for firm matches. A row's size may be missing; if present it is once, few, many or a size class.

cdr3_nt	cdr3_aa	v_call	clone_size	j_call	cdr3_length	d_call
TGTGCCAGCAGCCTTCTGACAGGGGCTCACGGCTACACCTTC	CASSLLTGAHGYTF	TRBV5-4	.	TRBJ1-2	14	TRBD1
TGTGCCAGCAGCTCCCCGCCTCACGGTGAGGGCGGGGATGGCTACACCTTC	CASSSPPHGEGGDGYTF	TRBV7-9	once	TRBJ1-2	17	.
TGTGCCAGCAGTTTAGCCCCTAACTCCTACAATGAGCAGTTCTTC	CASSLAPNSYNEQFF	TRBV27	once	TRBJ2-1	15	.
TGCGCCAGCAGCTCCACAGGGGGCCCAGATACGCAGTATTTT	CASSSTGGPDTQYF	TRBV5-1	once	TRBJ2-3	14	TRBD1
TGCGCCAGCAGCCCCAGACAGGGCGGGGAGACCCAGTACTTC	CASSPRQGGETQYF	TRBV10-1	.	TRBJ2-5	14	TRBD1
TGCGCCAGCAGGGACAGGGGGCAAAATTCACCCCTCCACTTT	CASRDRGQNSPLHF	TRBV5-1	.	TRBJ1-6	14	TRBD1
TGTGCTAGTGGTCTAGATTGGGAGACCCAGTACTTC	CASGLDWETQYF	TRBV12-5	.	TRBJ2-5	12	.
TGTGCCAGCAGTGTAATTAGGGGGGAGACCCAGTACTTC	CASSVIRGETQYF	TRBV2	.	TRBJ2-5	13	.
TGTGCCAGCAGCTCCCGGCAGGGACTAGCGGGCACAGATACGCAGTATTTT	CASSSRQGLAGTDTQYF	TRBV7-8	once	TRBJ2-3	17	TRBD2
TGTGCCAGCAGCCCCAAGGGGCTAGCGGGCTCCGCGAACACCGGGGAGCTGTTTTTT	CASSPKGLAGSANTGELFF	TRBV9	few	TRBJ2-2	19	TRBD2
TGTGCCAGCAGGCGTACAGGGAGTTATTCACCCCTCCACTTT	CASRRTGSYSPLHF	TRBV5-8	.	TRBJ1-6	14	.
TGTGCCACCAGTTTTAAGGGGGTGAAGAACAATGAGCAGTTCTTC	CATSFKGVKNNEQFF	TRBV24-1	.	TRBJ2-1	15	.
TGTGCCAGCTCTCCGGGACAGAAGTATGGCTACACCTTC	CASSPGQKYGYTF	TRBV18	.	TRBJ1-2	13	TRBD1
TGTGCCAGCAGCGTAGGGGGACTAGCGGGAGGGAACGAGCAGTACTTC	CASSVGGLAGGNEQYF	TRBV9	.	TRBJ2-7	16	TRBD2
TGCAGTGCTAGTTCTGGGACAGGGGGACTCGAGCAGTACTTC	CSASSGTGGLEQYF	TRBV20-1	.	TRBJ2-7	14	TRBD1
TGCGCCAGCAGTTCGGAGGACAGTAGCACAGATACGCAGTATTTT	CASSSEDSSTDTQYF	TRBV5-1	.	TRBJ2-3	15	.
TGTGCCAGCAGTTTTAGGGGGCGAGGAAACATTCAGTACTTC	CASSFRGRGNIQYF	TRBV28	.	TRBJ2-4	14	TRBD1
TGTGCCAGCTCCCCTGGGGGCCGGGACGAGCAGTACTTC	CASSPGGRDEQYF	TRBV18	.	TRBJ2-7	13	.
TGTGCCAGCAGTTTACGGGGACTATCCTACGAGCAGTACTTC	CASSLRGLSYEQYF	TRBV27	once	TRBJ2-7	14	TRBD2
TGTGCCAGCAGCTTGGGAGTCCTCCCCGAGACCCAGTACTTC	CASSLGVLPETQYF	TRBV5-4	.	TRBJ2-5	14	.
TGTGCCATCAGGTCGAGCCTCCGGTCGGATACGCAGTATTTT	CAIRSSLRSDTQYF	TRBV10-3	.	TRBJ2-3	14	.
TGTGCCAGCAGCTCGGAGATTCTCTACGAGCAGTACTTC	CASSSEILYEQYF	TRBV5-4	.	TRBJ2-7	13	.
TGCGCCAGCAGTCTGAGCGGGGGTCGGGGAGAGCAGTTCTTC	CASSLSGGRGEQFF	TRBV10-2	.	TRBJ2-1	14	TRBD2
TGTGCCAGCGCATCCGCAGTCGAGCAGTACTTC	CASASAVEQYF	TRBV7-2	once	TRBJ2-7	11	.
TGCGCCAGCAGCGCGGCGCTGGGGGCTAGCTACGAGCAGTACTTC	CASSAALGASYEQYF	TRBV5-1	.	TRBJ2-7	15	.
TGTGCCAGCTCATTGGGACAGAACACTGAAGCTTTCTTT	CASSLGQNTEAFF	TRBV18	.	TRBJ1-1	13	.
TGTGCCAGCAGCCAACAGCAGAACACTGAAGCTTTCTTT	CASSQQQNTEAFF	TRBV7-3	.	TRBJ1-1	13	.
TGTGCCAGCAGCTTAGGGGGCCATAACATTCAGTACTTC	CASSLGGHNIQYF	TRBV11-3	.	TRBJ2-4	13	.
TGTGCCAGCAGCAACCGGGACAGGGGGGGCAACGAGCAGTACTTC	CASSNRDRGGNEQYF	TRBV5-4	.	TRBJ2-7	15	TRBD1
TGTGCCAGCAGCCCGACCGGGACTAGGAGTACAGATACGCAGTATTTT	CASSPTGTRSTDTQYF	TRBV9	.	TRBJ2-3	16	TRBD2
TGCGCCAGCAGCTTGGATGGAGCAACCTACGAGCAGTACTTC	CASSLDGATYEQYF	TRBV5-1	.	TRBJ2-7	14	.
TGTGCCATCAGCCAGGGCCCTCAGATCGGGGAGCAGTACTTC	CAISQGPQIGEQYF	TRBV10-3	.	TRBJ2-7	14	.
TGTGCCAGCAGCCAAGTCGGCATGCGAGCGGGAGGTCGTGAGCAGTTCTTC	CASSQVGMRAGGREQFF	TRBV3-1/TRBV3-2	.	TRBJ2-1	17	TRBD2
TGTGCCAGCAGCTTGAGGGCTAGCGGCTACAATGAGCAGTTCTTC	CASSLRASGYNEQFF	TRBV7-6	.	TRBJ2-1	15	TRBD2
TGTGCCAGCAGCCAAGGAGGGAGAAATGAAAAACTGTTTTTT	CASSQGGRNEKLFF	TRBV3-1/TRBV3-2	.	TRBJ1-4	14	.
TGTGCCAGCAGCGGGGGAGAACTAGCGGGGCCGAAAGATACGCAGTATTTT	CASSGGELAGPKDTQYF	TRBV21-1	.	TRBJ2-3	17	.
TGTGCCAGCAGTCCTTCCTTTATGGGCCCTGAAGCTTTCTTT	CASSPSFMGPEAFF	TRBV27	.	TRBJ1-1	14	.
TGTGCCAGCAGCCAAACAGGAGCCGGATCCAATGAGCAGTTCTTC	CASSQTGAGSNEQFF	TRBV27	.	TRBJ2-1	15	.
TGTGCCAGCAGCTTAGGGGACAGTAGAAACACCATATATTTT	CASSLGDSRNTIYF	TRBV7-8	few	TRBJ1-3	14	TRBD1
TGTGCCAGCAGCTTACTAAACACCGGGGAGCTGTTTTTT	CASSLLNTGELFF	TRBV7-2	.	TRBJ2-2	13	.
TGTGCCAGCAGTTCTAAACAGGGCGGGCGCTACACCTTC	CASSSKQGGRYTF	TRBV6-5	few	TRBJ1-2	13	.
TGTGCCAGTAGTATAAGGGACAGGGGCACAGATACGCAGTATTTT	CASSIRDRGTDTQYF	TRBV19	.	TRBJ2-3	15	TRBD1